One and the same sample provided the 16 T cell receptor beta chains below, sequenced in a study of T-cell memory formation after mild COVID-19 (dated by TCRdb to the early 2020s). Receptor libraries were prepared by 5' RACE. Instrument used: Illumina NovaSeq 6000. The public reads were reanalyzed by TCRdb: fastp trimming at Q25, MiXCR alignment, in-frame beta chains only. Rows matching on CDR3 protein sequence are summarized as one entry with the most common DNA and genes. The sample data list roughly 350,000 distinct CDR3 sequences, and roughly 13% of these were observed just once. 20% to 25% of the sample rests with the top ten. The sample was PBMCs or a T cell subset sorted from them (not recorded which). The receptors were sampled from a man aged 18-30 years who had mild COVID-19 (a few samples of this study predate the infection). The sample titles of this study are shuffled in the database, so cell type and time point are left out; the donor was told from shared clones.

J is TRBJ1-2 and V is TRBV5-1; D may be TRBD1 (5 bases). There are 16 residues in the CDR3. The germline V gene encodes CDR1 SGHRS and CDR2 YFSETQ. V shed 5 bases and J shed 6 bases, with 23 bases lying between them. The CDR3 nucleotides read TGCGCCAGCAGACCCCTGAGGGGTTCAGGGCCCAATGGCTACACCTTC. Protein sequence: CASRPLRGSGPNGYTF.

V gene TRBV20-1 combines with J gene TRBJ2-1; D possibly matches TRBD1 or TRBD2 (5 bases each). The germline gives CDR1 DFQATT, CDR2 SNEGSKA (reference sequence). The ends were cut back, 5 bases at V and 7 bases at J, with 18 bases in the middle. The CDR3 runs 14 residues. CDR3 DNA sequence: TGCAGTGCTGCTCGGGACCCCCATCGGAATGAGCAGTTCTTC. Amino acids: CSAARDPHRNEQFF.

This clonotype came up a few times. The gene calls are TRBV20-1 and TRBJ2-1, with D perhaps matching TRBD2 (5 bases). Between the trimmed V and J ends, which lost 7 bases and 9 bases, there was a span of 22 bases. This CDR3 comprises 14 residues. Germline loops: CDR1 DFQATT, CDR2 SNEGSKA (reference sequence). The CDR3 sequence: CSGATGSRGGEQFF. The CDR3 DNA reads TGCAGTGGAGCTACGGGGTCCAGAGGCGGTGAGCAGTTCTTC.

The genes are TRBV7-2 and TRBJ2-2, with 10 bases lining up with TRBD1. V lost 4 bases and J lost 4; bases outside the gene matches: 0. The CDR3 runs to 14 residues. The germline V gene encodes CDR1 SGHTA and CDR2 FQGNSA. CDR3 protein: CASSWTGGTGELFF. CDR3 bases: TGTGCCAGCAGCTGGACAGGGGGCACCGGGGAGCTGTTTTTT.

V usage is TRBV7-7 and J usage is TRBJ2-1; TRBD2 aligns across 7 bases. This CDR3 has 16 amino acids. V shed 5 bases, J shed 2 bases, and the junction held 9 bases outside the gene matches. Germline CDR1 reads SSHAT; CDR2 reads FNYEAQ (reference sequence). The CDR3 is CASSPLGGGTYNEQFF. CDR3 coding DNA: TGTGCCAGCAGCCCACTTGGCGGGGGAACCTACAATGAGCAGTTCTTC.

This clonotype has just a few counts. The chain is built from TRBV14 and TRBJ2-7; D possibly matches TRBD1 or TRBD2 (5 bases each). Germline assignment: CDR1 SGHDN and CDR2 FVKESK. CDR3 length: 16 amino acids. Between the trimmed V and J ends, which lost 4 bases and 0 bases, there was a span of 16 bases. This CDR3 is CASSPGRNPSSYEQYF. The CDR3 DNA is TGTGCCAGCAGCCCGGGACGGAACCCTAGCTCCTACGAGCAGTACTTC.

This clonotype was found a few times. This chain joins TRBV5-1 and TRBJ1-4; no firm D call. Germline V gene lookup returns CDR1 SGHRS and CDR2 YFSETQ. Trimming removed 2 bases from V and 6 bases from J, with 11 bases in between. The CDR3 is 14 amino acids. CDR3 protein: CASSFSGEDEKLFF. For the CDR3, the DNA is TGCGCCAGCAGCTTTTCTGGGGAGGATGAAAAACTGTTTTTT.

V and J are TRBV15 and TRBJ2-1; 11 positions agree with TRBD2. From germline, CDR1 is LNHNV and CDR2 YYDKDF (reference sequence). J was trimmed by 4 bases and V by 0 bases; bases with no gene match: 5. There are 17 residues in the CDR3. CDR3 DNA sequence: TGTGCCACCAGCAGAGATCAGCTAGCGGGGGGTTACAATGAGCAGTTCTTC. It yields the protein CATSRDQLAGGYNEQFF.

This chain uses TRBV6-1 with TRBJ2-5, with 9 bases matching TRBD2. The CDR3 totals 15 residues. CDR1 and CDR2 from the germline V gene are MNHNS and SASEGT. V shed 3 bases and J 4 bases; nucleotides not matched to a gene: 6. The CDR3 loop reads CASSEERGERETQYF. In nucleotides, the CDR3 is TGTGCCAGCAGTGAGGAGCGGGGGGAGAGAGAGACCCAGTACTTC.

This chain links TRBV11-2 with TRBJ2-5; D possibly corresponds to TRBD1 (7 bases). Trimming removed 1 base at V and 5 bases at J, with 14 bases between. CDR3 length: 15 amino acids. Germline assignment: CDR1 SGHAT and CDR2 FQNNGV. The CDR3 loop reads CASSLGFRGAETQYF. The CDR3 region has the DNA TGTGCCAGCAGCTTAGGTTTCAGGGGGGCGGAGACCCAGTACTTC. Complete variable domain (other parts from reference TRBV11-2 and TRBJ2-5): EAGVAQSPRYKIIEKRQSVAFWCNPISGHATLYWYQQILGQGPKLLIQFQNNGVVDDSQLPKDRFSAERLKGVDSTLKIQPAKLEDSAVYLCASSLGFRGAETQYFGPGTRLLVL.

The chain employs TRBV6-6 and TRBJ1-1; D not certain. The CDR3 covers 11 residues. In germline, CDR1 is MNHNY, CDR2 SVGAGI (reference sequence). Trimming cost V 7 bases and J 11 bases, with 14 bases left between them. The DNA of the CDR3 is TGTGCCAGCATAGGCGGGCTTTACGCTTTCTTT. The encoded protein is CASIGGLYAFF.

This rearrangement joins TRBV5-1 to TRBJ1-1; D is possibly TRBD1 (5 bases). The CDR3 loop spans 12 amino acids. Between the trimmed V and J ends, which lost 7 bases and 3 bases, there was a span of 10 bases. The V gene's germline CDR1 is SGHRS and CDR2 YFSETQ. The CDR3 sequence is CASRRADTEAFF. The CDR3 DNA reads TGCGCCAGCCGCAGGGCGGACACTGAAGCTTTCTTT.

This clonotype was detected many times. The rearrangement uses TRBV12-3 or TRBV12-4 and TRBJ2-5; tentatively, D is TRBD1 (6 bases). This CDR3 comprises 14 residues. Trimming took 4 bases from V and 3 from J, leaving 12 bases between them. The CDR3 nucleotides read TGTGCCAGCAGTTCAAACAGGGTCAAAGAGACCCAGTACTTC. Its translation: CASSSNRVKETQYF.

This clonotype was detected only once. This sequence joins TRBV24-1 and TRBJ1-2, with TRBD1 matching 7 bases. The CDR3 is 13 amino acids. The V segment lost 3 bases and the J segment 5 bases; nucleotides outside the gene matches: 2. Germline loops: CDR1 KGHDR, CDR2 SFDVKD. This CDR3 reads CATSDGTAYGYTF. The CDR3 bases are TGTGCCACCAGTGATGGGACAGCTTATGGCTACACCTTC.

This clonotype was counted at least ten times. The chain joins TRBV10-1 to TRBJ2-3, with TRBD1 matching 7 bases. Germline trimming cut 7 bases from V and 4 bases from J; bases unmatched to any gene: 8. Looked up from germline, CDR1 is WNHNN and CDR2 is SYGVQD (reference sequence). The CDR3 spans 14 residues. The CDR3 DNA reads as TGCGCCAGCAATCCCAACAGGGGCGCAGATACGCAGTATTTT. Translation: CASNPNRGADTQYF.

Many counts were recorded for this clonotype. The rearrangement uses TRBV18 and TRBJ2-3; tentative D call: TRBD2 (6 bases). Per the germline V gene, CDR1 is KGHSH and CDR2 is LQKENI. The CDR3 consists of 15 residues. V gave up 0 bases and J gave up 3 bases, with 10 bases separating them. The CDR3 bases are TGTGCCAGCTCACCACCTAGAGGAGGGACAGATACGCAGTATTTT. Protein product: CASSPPRGGTDTQYF.